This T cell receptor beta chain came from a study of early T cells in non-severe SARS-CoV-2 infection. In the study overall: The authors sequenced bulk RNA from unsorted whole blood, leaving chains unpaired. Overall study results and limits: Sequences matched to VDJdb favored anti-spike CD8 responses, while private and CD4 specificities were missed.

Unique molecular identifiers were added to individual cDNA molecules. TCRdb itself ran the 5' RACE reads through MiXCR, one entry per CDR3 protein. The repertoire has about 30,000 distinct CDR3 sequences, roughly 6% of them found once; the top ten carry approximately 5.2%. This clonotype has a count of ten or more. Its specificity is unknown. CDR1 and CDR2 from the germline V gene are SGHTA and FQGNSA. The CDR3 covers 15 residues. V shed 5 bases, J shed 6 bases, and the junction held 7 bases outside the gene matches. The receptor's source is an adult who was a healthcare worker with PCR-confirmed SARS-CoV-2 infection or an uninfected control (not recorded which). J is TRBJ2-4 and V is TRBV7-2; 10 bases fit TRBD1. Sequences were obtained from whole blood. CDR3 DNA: TGTGCCAGCAGCCCCCGGACAGGGGGGAGAAACATTCAGTACTTC. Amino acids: CASSPRTGGRNIQYF.